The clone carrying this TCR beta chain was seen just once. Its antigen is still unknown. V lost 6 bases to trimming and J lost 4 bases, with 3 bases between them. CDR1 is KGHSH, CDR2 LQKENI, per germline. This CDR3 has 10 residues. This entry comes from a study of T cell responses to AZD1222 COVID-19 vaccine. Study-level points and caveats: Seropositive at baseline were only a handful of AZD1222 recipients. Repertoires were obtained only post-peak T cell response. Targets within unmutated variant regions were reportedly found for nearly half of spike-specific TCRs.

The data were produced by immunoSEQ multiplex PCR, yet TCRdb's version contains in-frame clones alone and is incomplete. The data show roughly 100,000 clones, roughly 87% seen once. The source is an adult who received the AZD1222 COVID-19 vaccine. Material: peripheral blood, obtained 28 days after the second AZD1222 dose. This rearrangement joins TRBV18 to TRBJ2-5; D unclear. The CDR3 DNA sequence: TGTGCCAGCTCCCGAGAGACCCAGTACTTC. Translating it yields CASSRETQYF.